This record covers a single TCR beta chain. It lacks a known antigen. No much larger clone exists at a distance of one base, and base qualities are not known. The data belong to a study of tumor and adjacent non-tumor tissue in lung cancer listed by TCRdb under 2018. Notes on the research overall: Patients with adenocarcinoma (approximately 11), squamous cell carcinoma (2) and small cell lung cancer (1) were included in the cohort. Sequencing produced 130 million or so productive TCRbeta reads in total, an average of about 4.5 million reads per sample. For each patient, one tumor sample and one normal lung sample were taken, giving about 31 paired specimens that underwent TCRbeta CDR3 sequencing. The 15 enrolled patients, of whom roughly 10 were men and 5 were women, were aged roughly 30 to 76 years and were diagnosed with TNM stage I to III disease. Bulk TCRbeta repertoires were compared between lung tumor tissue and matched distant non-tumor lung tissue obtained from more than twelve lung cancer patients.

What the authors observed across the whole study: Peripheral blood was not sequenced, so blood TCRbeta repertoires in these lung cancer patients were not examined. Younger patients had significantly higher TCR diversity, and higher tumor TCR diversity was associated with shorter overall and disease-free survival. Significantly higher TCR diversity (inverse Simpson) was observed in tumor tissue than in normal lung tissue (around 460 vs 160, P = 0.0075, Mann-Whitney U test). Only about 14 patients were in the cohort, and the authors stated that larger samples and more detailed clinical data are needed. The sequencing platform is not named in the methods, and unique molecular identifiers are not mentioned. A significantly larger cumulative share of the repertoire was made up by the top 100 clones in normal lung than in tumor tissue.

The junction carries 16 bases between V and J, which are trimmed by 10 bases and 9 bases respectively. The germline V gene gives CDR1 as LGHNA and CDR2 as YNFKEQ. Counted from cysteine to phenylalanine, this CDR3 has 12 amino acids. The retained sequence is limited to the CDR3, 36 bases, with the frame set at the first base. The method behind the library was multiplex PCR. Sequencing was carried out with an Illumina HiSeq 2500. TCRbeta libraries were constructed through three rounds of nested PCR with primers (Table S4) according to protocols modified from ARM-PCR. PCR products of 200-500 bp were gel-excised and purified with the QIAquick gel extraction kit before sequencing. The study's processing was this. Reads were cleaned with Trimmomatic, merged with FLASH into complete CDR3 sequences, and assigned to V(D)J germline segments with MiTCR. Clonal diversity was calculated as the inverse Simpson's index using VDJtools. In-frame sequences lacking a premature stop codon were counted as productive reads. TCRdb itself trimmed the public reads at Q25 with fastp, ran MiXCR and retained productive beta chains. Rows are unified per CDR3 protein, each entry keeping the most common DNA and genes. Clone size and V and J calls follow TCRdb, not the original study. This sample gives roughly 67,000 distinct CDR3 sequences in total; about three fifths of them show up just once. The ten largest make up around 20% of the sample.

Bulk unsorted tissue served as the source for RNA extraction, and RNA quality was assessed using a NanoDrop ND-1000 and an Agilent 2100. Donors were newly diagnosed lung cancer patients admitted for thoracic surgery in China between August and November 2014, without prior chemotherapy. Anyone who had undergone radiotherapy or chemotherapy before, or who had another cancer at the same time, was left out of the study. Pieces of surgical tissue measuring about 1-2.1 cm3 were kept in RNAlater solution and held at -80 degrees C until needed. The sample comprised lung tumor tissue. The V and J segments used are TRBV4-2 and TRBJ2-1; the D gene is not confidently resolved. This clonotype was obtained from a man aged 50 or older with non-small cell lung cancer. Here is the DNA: TGTGCCATTAGCCAAGATTACCGTGAGCAGTTCTTC. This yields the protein CAISQDYREQFF.